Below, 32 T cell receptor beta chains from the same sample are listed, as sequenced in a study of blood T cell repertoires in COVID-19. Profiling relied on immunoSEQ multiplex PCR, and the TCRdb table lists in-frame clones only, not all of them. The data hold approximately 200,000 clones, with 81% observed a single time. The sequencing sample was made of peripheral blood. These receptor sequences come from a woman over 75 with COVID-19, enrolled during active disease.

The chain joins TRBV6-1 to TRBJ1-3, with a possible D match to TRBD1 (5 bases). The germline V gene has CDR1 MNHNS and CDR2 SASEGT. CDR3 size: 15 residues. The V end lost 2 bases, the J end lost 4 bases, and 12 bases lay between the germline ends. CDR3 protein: CASSESQQVGNTIYF. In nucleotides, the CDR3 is TGTGCCAGCAGTGAAAGCCAACAGGTCGGAAACACCATATATTTT.

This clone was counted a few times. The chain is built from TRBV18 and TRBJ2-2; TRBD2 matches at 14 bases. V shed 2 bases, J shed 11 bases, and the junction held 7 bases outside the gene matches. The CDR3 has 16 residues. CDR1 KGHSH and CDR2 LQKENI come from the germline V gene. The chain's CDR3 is CASSPAPGLAGVELFF. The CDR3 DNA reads TGTGCCAGCTCACCAGCACCGGGACTAGCGGGAGTAGAGCTGTTTTTT.

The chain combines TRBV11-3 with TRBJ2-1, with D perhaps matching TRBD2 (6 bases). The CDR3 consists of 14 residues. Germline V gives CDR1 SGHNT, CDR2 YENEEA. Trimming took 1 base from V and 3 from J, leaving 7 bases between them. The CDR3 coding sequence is TGTGCCAGCAGCTTAGGGGGGGTCTACAATGAGCAGTTCTTC. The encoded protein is CASSLGGVYNEQFF.

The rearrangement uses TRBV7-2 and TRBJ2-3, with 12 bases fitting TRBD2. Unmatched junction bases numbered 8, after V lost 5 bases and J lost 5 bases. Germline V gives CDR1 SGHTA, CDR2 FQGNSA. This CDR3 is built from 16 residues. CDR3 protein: CASSPLAGGLGDTQYF. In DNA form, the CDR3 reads TGTGCCAGCAGCCCCCTAGCGGGGGGGCTGGGAGATACGCAGTATTTT.

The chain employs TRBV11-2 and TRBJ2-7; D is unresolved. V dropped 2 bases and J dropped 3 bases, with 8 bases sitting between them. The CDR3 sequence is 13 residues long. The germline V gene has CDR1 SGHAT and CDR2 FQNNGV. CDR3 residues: CASSLQYYYEQYF. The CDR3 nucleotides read TGTGCCAGCAGCTTACAATACTACTACGAGCAGTACTTC.

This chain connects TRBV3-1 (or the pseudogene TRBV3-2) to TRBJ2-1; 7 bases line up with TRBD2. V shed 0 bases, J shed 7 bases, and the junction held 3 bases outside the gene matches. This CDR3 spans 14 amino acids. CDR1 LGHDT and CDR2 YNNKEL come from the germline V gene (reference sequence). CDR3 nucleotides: TGTGCCAGCAGCCAAGAGGCTAGCGGTAATGAGCAGTTCTTC. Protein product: CASSQEASGNEQFF.

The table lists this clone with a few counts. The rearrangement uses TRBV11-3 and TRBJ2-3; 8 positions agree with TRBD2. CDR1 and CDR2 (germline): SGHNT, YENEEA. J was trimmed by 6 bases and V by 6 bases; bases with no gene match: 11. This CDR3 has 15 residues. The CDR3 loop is CASRFSGAEGDTQYF. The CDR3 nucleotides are TGTGCCAGCAGATTTAGCGGGGCAGAAGGTGATACGCAGTATTTT.

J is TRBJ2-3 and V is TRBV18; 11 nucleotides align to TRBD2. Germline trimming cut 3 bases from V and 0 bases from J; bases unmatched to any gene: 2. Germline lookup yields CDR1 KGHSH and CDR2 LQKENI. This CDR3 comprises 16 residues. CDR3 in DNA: TGTGCCAGCTCACCGGGACTAGCGGCTAGCACAGATACGCAGTATTTT. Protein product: CASSPGLAASTDTQYF.

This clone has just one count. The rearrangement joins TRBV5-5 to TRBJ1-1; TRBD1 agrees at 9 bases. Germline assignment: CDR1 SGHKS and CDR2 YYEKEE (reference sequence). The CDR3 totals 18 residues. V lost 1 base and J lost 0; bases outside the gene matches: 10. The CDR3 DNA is TGTGCCAGCAGCTTGTTGACAGGGGGGTGGAAAATGAACACTGAAGCTTTCTTT. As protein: CASSLLTGGWKMNTEAFF.

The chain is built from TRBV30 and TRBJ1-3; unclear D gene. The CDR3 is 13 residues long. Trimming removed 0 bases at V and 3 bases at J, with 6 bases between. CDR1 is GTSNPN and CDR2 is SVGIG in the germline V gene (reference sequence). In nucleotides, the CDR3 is TGTGCCTGGAGTGTATCGGGTGGAAACACCATATATTTT. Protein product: CAWSVSGGNTIYF.

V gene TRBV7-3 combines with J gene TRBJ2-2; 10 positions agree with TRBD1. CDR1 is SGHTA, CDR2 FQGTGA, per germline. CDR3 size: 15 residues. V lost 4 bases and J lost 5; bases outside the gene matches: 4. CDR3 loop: CASSSTGGGTGELFF. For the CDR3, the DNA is TGTGCCAGCAGCTCGACAGGGGGCGGGACCGGGGAGCTGTTTTTT.

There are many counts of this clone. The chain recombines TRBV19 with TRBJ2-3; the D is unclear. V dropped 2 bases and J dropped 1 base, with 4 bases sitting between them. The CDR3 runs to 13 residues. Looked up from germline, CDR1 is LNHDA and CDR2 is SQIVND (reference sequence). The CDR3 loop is CASSITGTDTQYF. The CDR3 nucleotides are TGTGCCAGTAGTATAACGGGCACAGATACGCAGTATTTT.

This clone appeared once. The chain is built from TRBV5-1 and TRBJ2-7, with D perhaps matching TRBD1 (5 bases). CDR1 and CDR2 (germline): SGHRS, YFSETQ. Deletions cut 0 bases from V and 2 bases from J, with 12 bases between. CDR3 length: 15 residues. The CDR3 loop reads CASSLDQGPPYEQYF. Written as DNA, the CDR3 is TGCGCCAGCAGCTTGGATCAGGGCCCCCCCTACGAGCAGTACTTC.

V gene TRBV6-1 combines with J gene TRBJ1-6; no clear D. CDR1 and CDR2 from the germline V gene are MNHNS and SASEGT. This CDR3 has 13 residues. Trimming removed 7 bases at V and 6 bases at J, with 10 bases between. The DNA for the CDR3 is TGTGCCAGCACCTTCGTCGGTAATTCACCCCTCCACTTT. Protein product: CASTFVGNSPLHF.

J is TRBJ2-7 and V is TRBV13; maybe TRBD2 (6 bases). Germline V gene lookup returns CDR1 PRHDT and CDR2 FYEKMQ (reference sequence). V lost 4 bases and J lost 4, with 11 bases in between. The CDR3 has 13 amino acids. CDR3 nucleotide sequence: TGTGCCAGCAGCTCGACCGGGAGTTACGAGCAGTACTTC. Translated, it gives CASSSTGSYEQYF.

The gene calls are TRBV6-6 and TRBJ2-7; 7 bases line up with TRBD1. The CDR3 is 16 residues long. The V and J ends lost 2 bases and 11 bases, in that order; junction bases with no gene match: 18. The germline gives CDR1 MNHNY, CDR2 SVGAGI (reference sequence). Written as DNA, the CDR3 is TGTGCCAGCAGTTACCCTAGATCTATTGGACAGGTTAAGGAGTACTTC. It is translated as CASSYPRSIGQVKEYF.

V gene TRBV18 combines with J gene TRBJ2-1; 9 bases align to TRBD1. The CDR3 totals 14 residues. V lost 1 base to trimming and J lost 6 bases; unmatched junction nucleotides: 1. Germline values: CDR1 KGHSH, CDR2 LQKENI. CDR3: CASSPRDRVNEQFF. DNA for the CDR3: TGTGCCAGCTCACCACGGGACAGGGTCAATGAGCAGTTCTTC.

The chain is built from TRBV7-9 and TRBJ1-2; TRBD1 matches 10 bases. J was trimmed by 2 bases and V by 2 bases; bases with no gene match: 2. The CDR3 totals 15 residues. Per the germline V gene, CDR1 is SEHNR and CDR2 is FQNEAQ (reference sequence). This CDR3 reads CASSLQGQGNYGYTF. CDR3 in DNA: TGTGCCAGCAGCTTACAGGGACAGGGGAACTATGGCTACACCTTC. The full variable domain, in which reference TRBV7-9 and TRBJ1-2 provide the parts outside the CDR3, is DTGVSQNPRHKITKRGQNVTFRCDPISEHNRLYWYRQTLGQGPEFLTYFQNEAQLEKSRLLSDRFSAERPKGSFSTLEIQRTEQGDSAMYLCASSLQGQGNYGYTFGSGTRLTVV.

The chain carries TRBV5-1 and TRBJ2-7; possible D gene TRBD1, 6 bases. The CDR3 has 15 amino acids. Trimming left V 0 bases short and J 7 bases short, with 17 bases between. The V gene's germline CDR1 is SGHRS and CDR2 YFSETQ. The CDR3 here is CASSLAAGAMSEQYF. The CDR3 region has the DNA TGCGCCAGCAGCTTGGCGGCAGGGGCTATGAGTGAGCAGTACTTC. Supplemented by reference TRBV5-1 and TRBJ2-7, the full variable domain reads KAGVTQTPRYLIKTRGQQVTLSCSPISGHRSVSWYQQTPGQGLQFLFEYFSETQRNKGNFPGRFSGRQFSNSRSEMNVSTLELGDSALYLCASSLAAGAMSEQYFGPGTRLTVT.

The CDR3 nucleotides read TGTGCCAGCGCGCGCGAGAGCTATGGCTACACCTTC. Protein: CASARESYGYTF. The V and J genes are TRBV9 and TRBJ1-2; D call uncertain. V lost 7 bases to trimming and J lost 4 bases, with 11 bases between them. CDR1 is SGDLS, CDR2 YYNGEE, per germline. The CDR3 has 12 amino acids.

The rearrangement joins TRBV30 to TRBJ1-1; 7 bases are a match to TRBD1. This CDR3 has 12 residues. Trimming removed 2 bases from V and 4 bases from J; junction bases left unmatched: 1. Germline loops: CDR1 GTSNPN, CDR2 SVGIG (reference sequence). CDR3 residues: CAWSSGGTEAFF. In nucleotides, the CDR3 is TGTGCCTGGAGTTCAGGGGGCACTGAAGCTTTCTTT.

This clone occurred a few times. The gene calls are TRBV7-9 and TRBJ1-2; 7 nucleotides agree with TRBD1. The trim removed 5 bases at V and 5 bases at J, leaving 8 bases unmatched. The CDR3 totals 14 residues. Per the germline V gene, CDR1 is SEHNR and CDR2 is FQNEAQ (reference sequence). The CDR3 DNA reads TGTGCCAGCAGCCCCTGGGACAGATATTATGGCTACACCTTC. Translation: CASSPWDRYYGYTF.

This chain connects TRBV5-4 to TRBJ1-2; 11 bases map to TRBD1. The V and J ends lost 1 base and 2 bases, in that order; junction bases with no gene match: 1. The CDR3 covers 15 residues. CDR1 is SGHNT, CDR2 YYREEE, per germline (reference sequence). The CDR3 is CASSLRTGGNYGYTF. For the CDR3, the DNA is TGTGCCAGCAGCTTGCGGACAGGGGGCAACTATGGCTACACCTTC.

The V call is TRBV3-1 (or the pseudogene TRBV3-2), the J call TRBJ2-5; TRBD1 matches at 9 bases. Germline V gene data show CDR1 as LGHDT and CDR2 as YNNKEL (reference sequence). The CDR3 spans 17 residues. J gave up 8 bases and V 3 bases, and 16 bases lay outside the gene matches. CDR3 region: CASSHCSAGRQGVTQYF. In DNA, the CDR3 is TGTGCCAGCAGCCACTGTTCTGCTGGAAGACAGGGGGTAACCCAGTACTTC.

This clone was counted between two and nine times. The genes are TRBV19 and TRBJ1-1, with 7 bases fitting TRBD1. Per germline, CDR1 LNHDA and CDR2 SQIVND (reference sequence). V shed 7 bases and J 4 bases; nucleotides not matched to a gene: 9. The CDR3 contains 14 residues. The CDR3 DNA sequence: TGTGCCAGTACGCGGGACAGTACATTCACTGAAGCTTTCTTT. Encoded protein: CASTRDSTFTEAFF.

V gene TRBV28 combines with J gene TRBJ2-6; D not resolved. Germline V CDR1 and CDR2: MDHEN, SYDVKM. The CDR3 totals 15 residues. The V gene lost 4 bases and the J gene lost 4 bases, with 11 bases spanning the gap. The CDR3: CASSSLVPGANVLTF. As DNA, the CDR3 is TGTGCCAGCAGTTCCCTAGTCCCCGGGGCCAACGTCCTGACTTTC.

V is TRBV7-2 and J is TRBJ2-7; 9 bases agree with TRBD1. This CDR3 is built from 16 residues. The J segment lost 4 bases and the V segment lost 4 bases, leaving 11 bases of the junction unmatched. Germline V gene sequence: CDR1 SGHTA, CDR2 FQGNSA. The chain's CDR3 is CASSSGGGQGTYEQYF. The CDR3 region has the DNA TGTGCCAGCAGCTCCGGAGGCGGACAGGGGACATACGAGCAGTACTTC.

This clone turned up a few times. The CDR3 DNA reads TGTGCCAGCAGCCCGGGGGACAGGCGGGATGAAAAACTGTTTTTT. Amino acid sequence: CASSPGDRRDEKLFF. The rearrangement joins TRBV9 to TRBJ1-4, with 8 bases fitting TRBD1. The CDR3 contains 15 residues. CDR1 SGDLS and CDR2 YYNGEE come from the germline V gene. V was clipped by 4 bases and J by 6 bases; unmatched bases: 8.

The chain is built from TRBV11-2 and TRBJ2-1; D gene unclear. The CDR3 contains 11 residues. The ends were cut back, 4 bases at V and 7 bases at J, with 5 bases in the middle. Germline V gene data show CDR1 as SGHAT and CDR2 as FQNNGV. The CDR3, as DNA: TGTGCCAGCAGCTCCCAGAATGAGCAGTTCTTC. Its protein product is CASSSQNEQFF.

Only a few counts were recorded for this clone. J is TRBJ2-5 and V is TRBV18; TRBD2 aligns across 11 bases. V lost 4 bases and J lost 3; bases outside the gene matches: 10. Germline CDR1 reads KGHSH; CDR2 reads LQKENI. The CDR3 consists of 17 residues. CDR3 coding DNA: TGTGCCAGCTCACAAAGGAAAGCGACTAGCGGGAAAGAGACCCAGTACTTC. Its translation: CASSQRKATSGKETQYF.

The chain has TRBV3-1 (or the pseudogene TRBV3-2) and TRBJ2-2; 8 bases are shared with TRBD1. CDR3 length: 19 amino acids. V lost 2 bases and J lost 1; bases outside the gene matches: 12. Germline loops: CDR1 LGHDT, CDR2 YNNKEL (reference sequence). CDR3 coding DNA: TGTGCCAGCAGCCAAAGGTCCCCGTTAGGGACAGGGAACACCGGGGAGCTGTTTTTT. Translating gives CASSQRSPLGTGNTGELFF.

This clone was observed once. The DNA for the CDR3 is TGTGCCAGCAGACAAAATCCGGGACTAGCAATTTCCGGGGCCAACGTCCTGACTTTC. Amino acids: CASRQNPGLAISGANVLTF. This chain connects TRBV27 to TRBJ2-6, with 9 bases identical to TRBD2. Trimming removed 6 bases from V and 4 bases from J; junction bases left unmatched: 16. Germline V gene lookup returns CDR1 MNHEY and CDR2 SMNVEV (reference sequence). There are 19 residues in the CDR3.